Shown below are 22 T cell receptor beta chains from a single sample sequenced in a study of blood T cell repertoires in COVID-19. Method: immunoSEQ multiplex PCR; TCRdb's copy keeps in-frame clones and lacks some. The table lists more than 85,000 clones, around 84% of them singletons. The sequenced sample consisted of peripheral blood. The receptors originated from a man aged 45-65 years with active or convalescent COVID-19.

This clone was observed once. This chain connects TRBV7-2 to TRBJ2-7; 11 bases agree with TRBD2. CDR3 size: 15 residues. CDR1 is SGHTA, CDR2 FQGNSA, per germline. V lost 5 bases, J lost 4 bases, and 7 bases stayed unmatched. Written as DNA, the CDR3 is TGTGCCAGCAGCCAGTCTAGCGGGGGGATGTACGAGCAGTACTTC. This codes for CASSQSSGGMYEQYF.

Turning to this clone: One junction end disagrees with the germline gene, perhaps due to a read error. This rearrangement joins TRBV6-5 to TRBJ1-3; no clear D gene. CDR3 size: 14 residues. Germline V CDR1 and CDR2: MNHEY, SVGAGI. For the CDR3, the DNA is TGTGCCAGCAGTAGGGCGGGAGGTGGAGACACCATATATTTT. Translation gives CASSRAGGGDTIYF.

The chain's CDR3 is CASSLAGGNNEKLFF. The CDR3 DNA sequence: TGTGCCAGCAGCCTCGCAGGGGGCAATAATGAAAAACTGTTTTTT. The chain combines TRBV7-7 with TRBJ1-4, with 8 nucleotides matching TRBD1. The germline CDR1 and CDR2 sequences are SSHAT and FNYEAQ (reference sequence). This CDR3 is 15 amino acids long. The V and J ends lost 5 bases and 4 bases, in that order; junction bases with no gene match: 6.

The chain recombines TRBV29-1 with TRBJ2-1; the match to TRBD1 covers 8 bases. The CDR3 is 12 residues long. The J segment lost 8 bases and the V segment lost 6 bases, leaving 6 bases of the junction unmatched. Germline V gene lookup returns CDR1 SQVTM and CDR2 ANQGSEA. The CDR3 sequence: CSVLTGDHEQFF. CDR3 bases: TGCAGCGTGTTGACAGGGGACCATGAGCAGTTCTTC.

Concerning this clone itself: At one boundary the junction diverges from the germline segment, which might be a read error. The chain carries TRBV30 and TRBJ2-2; tentatively, D is TRBD1 (5 bases). CDR1 and CDR2 from the germline V gene are GTSNPN and SVGIG (reference sequence). CDR3 length: 13 residues. CDR3 sequence (DNA): TGTGCCTGGAGTGTGCAGGGCACCGGAGAGCTGTTTTTT. This translates into CAWSVQGTGELFF.

The chain joins TRBV28 to TRBJ2-7, with D perhaps matching TRBD2 (6 bases). The CDR3 covers 15 residues. From germline, CDR1 is MDHEN and CDR2 SYDVKM. V dropped 6 bases and J dropped 6 bases, with 21 bases sitting between them. This chain's CDR3 is CASSSGTYLGGEQYV. The CDR3 region has the DNA TGTGCCAGCAGCTCCGGGACTTATTTAGGAGGCGAGCAGTACGTC.

The rearrangement joins TRBV28 to TRBJ1-2; the D gene is possibly TRBD1 (6 bases). CDR1 is MDHEN, CDR2 SYDVKM, per germline. CDR3 size: 15 residues. V dropped 6 bases and J dropped 4 bases, with 18 bases sitting between them. CDR3 in amino acids: CASSLTAGEAYGYTF. The CDR3 DNA sequence: TGTGCCAGCAGCTTAACGGCAGGGGAAGCCTATGGCTACACCTTC.

The V call is TRBV6-6, the J call TRBJ2-3; D perhaps matches TRBD2 (6 bases). Germline assignment: CDR1 MNHNY and CDR2 SVGAGI (reference sequence). V was cut by 8 bases and J by 6 bases, with 12 bases left in between. There are 12 residues in the CDR3. The CDR3 loop reads CASEGGTDTQYF. DNA of the CDR3: TGTGCCAGCGAAGGCGGGACTGATACGCAGTATTTT.

The V gene is TRBV14, the J gene TRBJ2-7, with D possibly matching TRBD2 (5 bases). The CDR3 loop spans 13 amino acids. Trimming pared 4 bases from V and 2 bases from J, leaving 9 bases between. Germline V gene lookup returns CDR1 SGHDN and CDR2 FVKESK. The CDR3 region has the DNA TGTGCCAGCAGCCGGACTCTAGCCTACGAGCAGTACTTC. Translation: CASSRTLAYEQYF. Together with reference TRBV14 and TRBJ2-7, the CDR3 gives the full variable domain: EAGVTQFPSHSVIEKGQTVTLRCDPISGHDNLYWYRRVMGKEIKFLLHFVKESKQDESGMPNNRFLAERTGGTYSTLKVQPAELEDSGVYFCASSRTLAYEQYFGPGTRLTVT.

The chain carries TRBV2 and TRBJ1-2; D gene uncertain. The CDR3 loop spans 12 amino acids. Between the trimmed V and J ends, which lost 10 bases and 6 bases, there was a span of 15 bases. Germline assignment: CDR1 SNHLY and CDR2 FYNNEI. The CDR3 DNA reads TGTGCCACCTCCGACATGACTAATGGCTACACCTTC. It specifies CATSDMTNGYTF.

The chain carries TRBV7-8 and TRBJ1-1; TRBD1 matches 7 bases. Trimming removed 5 bases from V and 2 bases from J; junction bases left unmatched: 5. This CDR3 contains 14 residues. CDR1 SGHVS and CDR2 FQNEAQ come from the germline V gene. CDR3 sequence reads: CASSIGTANTEAFF. For the CDR3, the DNA is TGTGCCAGCAGCATCGGGACAGCCAACACTGAAGCTTTCTTT.

In this sample, this clone turned up a few times. The chain has TRBV19 and TRBJ2-2, with D unclear. Germline CDR1 and CDR2: LNHDA and SQIVND (reference sequence). The ends were cut back, 3 bases at V and 1 base at J, with 3 bases in the middle. The CDR3 has 13 residues. The CDR3 sequence is CASSIQNTGELFF. As DNA, the CDR3 is TGTGCCAGTAGTATTCAGAACACCGGGGAGCTGTTTTTT.

A remark on this clone: Mismatch with germline at one junction end may stem from a read error. The rearrangement links TRBV5-1 to TRBJ1-2, with 9 positions matching TRBD1. The CDR3 loop spans 14 amino acids. CDR1 and CDR2 (germline): SGHRS, YFSETQ. Here the CDR3 reads CASSVGQGVRGYTF. The DNA for the CDR3 is TGCGCCAGCAGCGTGGGACAGGGCGTGCGAGGCTACACTTTC.

Comment on this clone: Other DNA sequences in this sample translate to the same CDR3. V gene TRBV4-3 combines with J gene TRBJ1-4; TRBD1 might be the D (6 bases). The ends were cut back, 1 base at V and 5 bases at J, with 8 bases in the middle. The CDR3 is 14 amino acids. Germline V gene data show CDR1 as LGHNA and CDR2 as YSLEER. CDR3 residues: CASSQGQGNEKLFF. In nucleotides, the CDR3 is TGCGCCAGCAGCCAAGGCCAGGGGAATGAAAAACTGTTTTTT.

The chain couples TRBV28 to TRBJ2-7, with D possibly TRBD1 on 6 matching bases. Germline CDR1 MDHEN, CDR2 SYDVKM. The length of the CDR3 is 15 residues. V lost 2 bases and J lost 3, with 14 bases in between. The CDR3 loop reads CASSLGGRRDYEQYV. CDR3 DNA sequence: TGTGCCAGCAGTTTAGGGGGCAGGAGAGACTACGAGCAGTACGTC.

The chain uses TRBV27 and TRBJ2-3; 12 bases are shared with TRBD2. The germline gives CDR1 MNHEY, CDR2 SMNVEV (reference sequence). J gave up 3 bases and V 1 base, and 2 bases lay outside the gene matches. The CDR3 runs to 16 residues. CDR3 in amino acids: CASSLYGLAGTDTQYF. CDR3 DNA: TGTGCCAGCAGTTTATATGGACTAGCGGGGACAGATACGCAGTATTTT.

The CDR3 region is CASSLMTAGPQYF. The CDR3 nucleotides read TGTGCCAGCAGTTTAATGACAGCCGGCCCGCAGTACTTC. The chain links TRBV28 to TRBJ2-7; the D gene is possibly TRBD1 (5 bases). Trimming removed 2 bases from V and 9 bases from J, with 14 bases in between. This CDR3 is built from 13 residues. Germline V gives CDR1 MDHEN, CDR2 SYDVKM.

A single count supports this clone. This sequence joins TRBV5-1 and TRBJ1-1; tentative D call: TRBD1 (6 bases). This CDR3 region has 12 residues. Per the germline V gene, CDR1 is SGHRS and CDR2 is YFSETQ. Trimming stripped 0 bases from V and 8 bases from J, with 8 bases between. The DNA for the CDR3 is TGCGCCAGCAGCTTGGGACAGGCCGAAGCTTTCTTT. It yields the protein CASSLGQAEAFF.

The V and J genes are TRBV7-4 and TRBJ2-2; TRBD1 is a possible D gene (5 bases). Trimming took 5 bases from V and 1 from J, leaving 11 bases between them. The CDR3 length is 15 residues. Germline CDR1 SGHVT, CDR2 SQSDAQ. CDR3 sequence (DNA): TGTGCCAGCAGCCCGAAACAGGAGAACACCGGGGAGCTGTTTTTT. It encodes CASSPKQENTGELFF.

This chain connects TRBV27 to TRBJ1-6; TRBD1 is a possible D gene (5 bases). The CDR3 contains 15 residues. V was shortened by 6 bases and J by 8 bases, with 17 bases between the two germline ends. Per germline, CDR1 MNHEY and CDR2 SMNVEV (reference sequence). CDR3 DNA: TGTGCCAGCAGCCCATGGCAGGGAGGGGATTCACCCCTCCACTTT. The encoded protein is CASSPWQGGDSPLHF.

The V call is TRBV28, the J call TRBJ1-2, with 8 bases aligning to TRBD1. Losses at the gene ends were 6 bases for V and 4 bases for J; bases not matched to a gene: 1. The CDR3 loop spans 12 amino acids. Germline assignment: CDR1 MDHEN and CDR2 SYDVKM. The CDR3 spells CASRGQAYGYTF. As DNA, the CDR3 is TGTGCCAGCAGGGGACAGGCCTATGGCTACACCTTC.

The V call is TRBV5-1, the J call TRBJ2-5; tentatively, D is TRBD1 (6 bases). Germline CDR1 is SGHRS and CDR2 is YFSETQ. Trimming removed 0 bases from V and 4 bases from J, with 10 bases in between. The CDR3 sequence is 14 residues long. The CDR3, as DNA: TGCGCCAGCAGCTTGGGGGGGCCGGGAGAGACCCAGTACTTC. The encoded protein is CASSLGGPGETQYF.